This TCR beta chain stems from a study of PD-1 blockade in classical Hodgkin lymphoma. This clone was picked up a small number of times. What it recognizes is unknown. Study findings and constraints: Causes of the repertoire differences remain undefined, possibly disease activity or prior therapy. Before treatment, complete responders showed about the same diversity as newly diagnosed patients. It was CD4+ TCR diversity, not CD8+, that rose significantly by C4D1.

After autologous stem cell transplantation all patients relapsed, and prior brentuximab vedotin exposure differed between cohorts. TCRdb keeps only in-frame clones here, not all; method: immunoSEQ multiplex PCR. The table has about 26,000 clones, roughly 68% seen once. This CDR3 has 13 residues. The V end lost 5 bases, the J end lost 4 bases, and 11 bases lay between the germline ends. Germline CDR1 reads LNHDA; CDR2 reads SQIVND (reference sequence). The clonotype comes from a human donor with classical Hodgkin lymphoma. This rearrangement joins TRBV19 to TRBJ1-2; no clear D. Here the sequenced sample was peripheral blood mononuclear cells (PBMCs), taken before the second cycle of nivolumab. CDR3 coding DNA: TGTGCCAGTAGTGAAGGGCCCCTCTATGGCTACACCTTC. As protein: CASSEGPLYGYTF.